This T cell receptor beta chain was sequenced in a study of molecular identifiers for immune sequencing clone quantification (dated by TCRdb to 2016 to 2019). Background for the entire study: In a replicate experiment, RNA from 20,000 or 100,000 naive CD8 T cells was split into five aliquots, four of which were sequenced. This methods study benchmarked molecular-identifier clustering-based TCR repertoire sequencing (MIDCIRS) and TCR RNA copy counting, using CD8 T cells to do so.

Naive CD8 T cell libraries were made from approximately 20,000 to 1,000,000 sorted cells using 10%, 30% or 50% of purified RNA. Naive CD8 T cells, defined as CD8+CD4-CCR7+CD45RA+, were FACS-sorted into RLT Plus buffer on a BD FACSAria II. Detection sensitivity was tested by spiking Jurkat RNA equal to some 11 TCR copies' worth into samples containing roughly 19,000-1,000,000 naive CD8 T cells. Enrichment of CD8 T cells was done with RosetteSep CD8+ T Cell Enrichment Cocktail plus Ficoll-Paque, and ACK red cell lysis came afterward. Overall study results and their limits: Highly expanded clone sizes could be underestimated if identical TCR molecules share a barcode. Modeling estimated 2.5 to 3.5 recovered TCR RNA copies per cell, compared with about ten by digital PCR, which implies roughly 30% capture efficiency. A single cell's worth of spiked-in Jurkat TCR RNA was reported detectable even among under 1.3 million naive CD8 T cells. Naive libraries contained spiked-in Jurkat TCR RNA (more than nine copies' worth), which is not part of the donor repertoire. In CMV-specific effector cells, over 98% of molecules were held by clones above 20 RNA copies, whereas under 1% of molecules were held by such clones in naive cells. When barcode sub-clustering was not used, chimeric consensus sequences inflated TCR diversity, with chimeras reaching as high as 47%.

Library construction relied on PCR. For sequencing, a NextSeq 500 was employed. Bulk TCR libraries were generated as previously described, with the TCR primers listed in Table S5 used. The Qiagen AllPrep DNA/RNA kit was used to purify total RNA. Before any analysis, reads coming from multiple sequencing runs of the same library were combined into one pool. Concerning the study's data processing: Only reads with exact TCR constant sequence were kept, trimmed to 150 nt, and grouped by their 12-nt molecular barcodes. Reads in each barcode group were sub-clustered using a 15% Levenshtein threshold, and a quality-weighted consensus sequence was built for each RNA molecule. Non-functional sequences were filtered out, along with any lower-count sequence sitting one edit away from another sequence. Based on a fit of two negative binomial distributions, barcode sub-clusters having less than 20% of the maximum read count were discarded. The raw public reads went through TCRdb reprocessing: fastp at Q25, MiXCR clone calling, in-frame beta chains kept. Every entry covers one CDR3 protein and lists the most common genes and DNA from its rows. These V and J calls are TCRdb output, not the study's own analysis. The table for this sample lists about 320,000 distinct CDR3 sequences; roughly 23% of them were counted only once. Roughly 0.7% of the sample lies in the top ten.

CDR1 and CDR2 were assigned from the germline V gene as SQVTM and ANQGSEA. The CDR3 holds 12 amino acids from the cysteine to the phenylalanine. Only CDR3 DNA remains: 36 bases, in frame from the first base. The junction carries 5 bases between V and J, which are trimmed by 0 bases and 5 bases respectively. A remark on this clonotype: No cognate antigen has been identified for it. Base qualities are not at hand, and no much larger clone is one base apart.

The chain couples TRBV29-1 to TRBJ1-5; no D gene call is confident. The sequence was collected from a human donor in good health. Some libraries in this study had Jurkat cell RNA spiked in. The sequencing input was naive CD8+ T cells from blood, with Jurkat cell RNA spiked in. In the paper's terms, the cell subset or site label means: FACS-sorted CD8+CD4-CCR7+CD45RA+ naive T cells. This receptor carries the CDR3 CSVEDPDQPQHF. The DNA reads as follows: TGCAGCGTTGAAGACCCGGATCAGCCCCAGCATTTT. With the portions outside the CDR3 filled from the reference TRBV29-1 and TRBJ1-5 genes, the complete variable region becomes SAVISQKPSRDICQRGTSLTIQCQVDSQVTMMFWYRQQPGQSLTLIATANQGSEATYESGFVIDKFPISRPNLTFSTLTVSNMSPEDSSIYLCSVEDPDQPQHFGDGTRLSIL.